Listed below are T cell receptor beta chains from one sample, sequenced in a study of shared clonotypes between healthy human individuals. Sequencing used immunoSEQ multiplex PCR; TCRdb keeps in-frame clones, though not all of them. The table has 1.5 million to 2.5 million clones, less than 95% seen once. The sequenced material came from naive CD8+ T cells sorted from blood. These receptors originate from a man younger than 35 in good health. CDR3s include the opening cysteine and the closing phenylalanine or tryptophan. The order of the fields is V gene, J gene, D gene, clone size, CDR3 protein, CDR3 DNA. A D gene is named only where the DNA matches it firmly. A row's size may be missing; if present it is once, few, many or a size class.

TRBV19	TRBJ2-7	.	.	CASSEESSYEQYF	TGTGCCAGTAGTGAGGAGAGCTCCTACGAGCAGTACTTC
TRBV19	TRBJ1-1	.	.	CASSIDVTAEAFF	TGTGCCAGTAGTATAGATGTAACGGCTGAAGCTTTCTTT
TRBV28	TRBJ2-2	TRBD2	.	CASSRLAGELSGTGELFF	TGTGCCAGCAGCAGGCTAGCGGGAGAGCTCTCGGGCACCGGGGAGCTGTTTTTT
TRBV5-1	TRBJ2-7	.	.	CASSFRGRDEQYF	TGCGCCAGCAGCTTTCGGGGGCGCGACGAGCAGTACTTC
TRBV9	TRBJ2-2	TRBD2	.	CASSDQPTRLAGRTGELFF	TGTGCCAGCAGCGATCAACCAACGCGACTAGCGGGCCGCACCGGGGAGCTGTTTTTT
TRBV5-1	TRBJ2-3	.	.	CASSYDGGGAQYF	TGCGCCAGCAGCTATGACGGTGGGGGCGCGCAGTATTTT
TRBV4-1	TRBJ2-2	.	.	CASSQGQGGTGELFF	TGCGCCAGCAGCCAAGGACAGGGAGGGACCGGGGAGCTGTTTTTT
TRBV4-1	TRBJ1-5	.	.	CASSQAANQPQHF	TGCGCCAGCAGCCAAGCCGCTAATCAGCCCCAGCATTTT
TRBV5-4	TRBJ2-5	TRBD1	.	CASSPQLGDRAQETQYF	TGTGCCAGCAGCCCCCAACTCGGGGACAGGGCTCAAGAGACCCAGTACTTC
TRBV13	TRBJ2-1	TRBD2	.	CASSSRGGGYNEQFF	TGTGCCAGCAGCTCCCGGGGGGGCGGCTACAATGAGCAGTTCTTC
TRBV5-1	TRBJ2-7	TRBD2	.	CASSSGRTSGSPIWYEQYF	TGCGCCAGCAGCTCGGGGAGGACTAGCGGGAGCCCGATTTGGTACGAGCAGTACTTC
TRBV30	TRBJ1-2	TRBD1	.	CVLATGGGYYGYTF	TGTGTCCTGGCTACAGGGGGGGGGTACTATGGCTACACCTTC
TRBV7-8	TRBJ1-1	.	.	CASSLRQDPPEAFF	TGTGCCAGCAGCCTCCGACAGGACCCACCTGAAGCTTTCTTT
TRBV4-2	TRBJ2-7	.	.	CASSQEGGGASYEQYF	TGTGCCAGCAGCCAAGAAGGTGGCGGGGCGAGCTACGAGCAGTACTTC
TRBV13	TRBJ2-7	.	.	CASSLAASSFFGEQYF	TGTGCCAGCAGCTTGGCAGCCTCCTCCTTCTTCGGCGAGCAGTACTTC
TRBV27	TRBJ2-1	.	.	CATRSEGWGGLGEQFF	TGTGCCACCCGGTCCGAAGGGTGGGGGGGCCTCGGTGAGCAGTTCTTC
TRBV6-5	TRBJ2-7	.	.	CASSPGEDSYEQYF	TGTGCCAGCAGCCCCGGGGAGGACTCCTACGAGCAGTACTTC
TRBV18	TRBJ2-7	.	.	CASSPGGWSAYEQYF	TGTGCCAGCTCACCGGGAGGCTGGAGTGCCTACGAGCAGTACTTC
TRBV27	TRBJ2-5	TRBD2	.	CASSLGSGGLQETQYF	TGTGCCAGCAGTTTAGGTAGCGGGGGGCTACAGGAGACCCAGTACTTC
TRBV4-3	TRBJ1-4	.	.	CASSQGPGGPNEKLFF	TGCGCCAGCAGCCAAGGGCCCGGGGGACCTAATGAAAAACTGTTTTTT
TRBV30	TRBJ1-5	.	.	CAWSISVGNQPQHF	TGTGCCTGGAGTATATCCGTGGGGAATCAGCCCCAGCATTTT
TRBV5-1	TRBJ2-1	TRBD2	.	CASSFASGSPNEQFF	TGCGCCAGCAGCTTTGCTAGCGGGAGCCCCAATGAGCAGTTCTTC
TRBV9	TRBJ2-1	.	once	CASSEGASYNEQFF	TGTGCCAGCAGCGAGGGCGCCTCCTACAATGAGCAGTTCTTC
TRBV25-1	TRBJ2-2	.	.	CASSELIGDTGELFF	TGTGCCAGCAGTGAATTGATCGGAGACACCGGGGAGCTGTTTTTT
TRBV18	TRBJ2-3	TRBD1	once	CASSSPGQGLDTQYF	TGTGCCAGCTCATCACCGGGACAGGGATTAGATACGCAGTATTTT
TRBV10-1	TRBJ2-3	TRBD1	.	CASTDGTGKYF	TGCGCCAGCACAGACGGGACAGGGAAGTATTTT
TRBV27	TRBJ2-1	TRBD1	.	CASWTGLYNEQFF	TGTGCCTCTTGGACAGGGCTCTACAATGAGCAGTTCTTC
TRBV6-1	TRBJ2-7	.	.	CASSEEVGGRREQYF	TGTGCCAGCAGTGAAGAAGTCGGGGGGCGGCGGGAGCAGTACTTC
TRBV29-1	TRBJ1-1	.	.	CSVVPANTEAFF	TGCAGCGTTGTTCCAGCCAACACTGAAGCTTTCTTT
TRBV2	TRBJ2-7	TRBD1	.	CASSVPGTATYEQYF	TGTGCCAGCAGTGTGCCCGGGACAGCGACCTACGAGCAGTACTTC
TRBV6-5	TRBJ1-6	.	.	CASSYSMGAGHSPLHF	TGTGCCAGCAGTTACTCCATGGGAGCAGGACATTCACCCCTCCACTTT
TRBV5-1	TRBJ2-7	.	.	CASSLTTTYEQYF	TGCGCCAGCAGCTTGACCACTACCTACGAGCAGTACTTC
TRBV4-1	TRBJ2-1	TRBD1	.	CASRAPGTGSPEQFF	TGCGCCAGCAGAGCTCCCGGGACAGGCTCCCCAGAGCAGTTCTTC
TRBV6-5	TRBJ2-7	.	once	CASSYTGTLYEQYF	TGTGCCAGCAGTTACACCGGGACATTATACGAGCAGTACTTC
TRBV29-1	TRBJ2-5	.	.	CSVDEGLETQYF	TGCAGCGTTGATGAGGGCTTGGAGACCCAGTACTTC
TRBV27	TRBJ1-1	.	.	CASSSGTGMNTEAFF	TGTGCCAGCAGTTCCGGCACAGGGATGAACACTGAAGCTTTCTTT
TRBV6-1	TRBJ2-5	.	.	CASSEDRARQETQYF	TGTGCCAGCAGTGAAGACAGGGCCCGACAAGAGACCCAGTACTTC
TRBV6-1	TRBJ1-4	.	.	CASSDQGYGEKLFF	TGTGCCAGCAGCGACCAGGGTTATGGCGAAAAACTGTTTTTT
TRBV4-1	TRBJ2-3	TRBD2	.	CASSQRLGGSRNTQYF	TGCGCCAGCAGCCAACGCTTGGGGGGGTCTAGGAATACGCAGTATTTT
TRBV27	TRBJ2-5	TRBD1	.	CASSPGGQETQYF	TGTGCCAGCAGCCCAGGGGGACAAGAGACCCAGTACTTC
TRBV9	TRBJ1-2	TRBD1	.	CASSVGQGDGYTF	TGTGCCAGCAGCGTAGGTCAGGGGGATGGCTACACCTTC
TRBV7-2	TRBJ1-5	.	.	CASSLSNSNQPQHF	TGTGCCAGCAGCTTAAGCAATAGCAATCAGCCCCAGCATTTT
TRBV27	TRBJ2-6	.	.	CASRLNTGSGANVLTF	TGTGCCAGCAGACTAAATACAGGGTCTGGGGCCAACGTCCTGACTTTC